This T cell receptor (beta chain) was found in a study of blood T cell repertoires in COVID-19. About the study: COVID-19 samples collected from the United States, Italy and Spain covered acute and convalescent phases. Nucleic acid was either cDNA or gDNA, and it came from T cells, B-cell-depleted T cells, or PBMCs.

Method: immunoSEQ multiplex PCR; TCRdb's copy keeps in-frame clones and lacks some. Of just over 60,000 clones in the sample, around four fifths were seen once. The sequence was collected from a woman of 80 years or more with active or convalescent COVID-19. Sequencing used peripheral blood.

The CDR3 nucleotides are TGTGCCAGTAGTCGACAGGGGATCACAGATACGCAGTATTTT. Translating it yields CASSRQGITDTQYF. This chain joins TRBV19 and TRBJ2-3, with TRBD1 matching over 8 bases. The CDR3 totals 14 residues. Per the germline V gene, CDR1 is LNHDA and CDR2 is SQIVND (reference sequence). After removal of 5 bases from V and 2 bases from J, the junction contained 3 bases not matched to a gene.